This TCR beta chain was observed in a study of blood T cell repertoires in COVID-19. About the research overall: Researchers got acute and convalescent COVID-19 samples from the United States, Italy and Spain.

Participants were placed into cohorts based on the clinical history they reported. Symptom resolution, clearance, or two negative PCRs marked donors in Cohort 3 as recovered. TCRdb keeps only in-frame clones here, not all; method: immunoSEQ multiplex PCR. The repertoire holds 290,000 or so clones, with 90% as singletons. Trimming shortened V by 5 bases and J by 0 bases, and 19 bases separated the two germline ends. The CDR3 is 17 residues long. CDR1 SEHNR and CDR2 FQNEAQ come from the germline V gene (reference sequence). The rearrangement joins TRBV7-9 to TRBJ1-1, with a possible D match to TRBD1 (6 bases). The specimen was PBMCs or T cells enriched from blood (not recorded which). The TCR comes from a woman in her 30s who had recovered from COVID-19. The CDR3 nucleotides read TGTGCCAGCAGCGGAACATACAGGGTTGGGATGAACACTGAAGCTTTCTTT. Amino acids: CASSGTYRVGMNTEAFF. The entire variable domain, with the rest obtained from reference TRBV7-9 and TRBJ1-1, is as follows: DTGVSQNPRHKITKRGQNVTFRCDPISEHNRLYWYRQTLGQGPEFLTYFQNEAQLEKSRLLSDRFSAERPKGSFSTLEIQRTEQGDSAMYLCASSGTYRVGMNTEAFFGQGTRLTVV.